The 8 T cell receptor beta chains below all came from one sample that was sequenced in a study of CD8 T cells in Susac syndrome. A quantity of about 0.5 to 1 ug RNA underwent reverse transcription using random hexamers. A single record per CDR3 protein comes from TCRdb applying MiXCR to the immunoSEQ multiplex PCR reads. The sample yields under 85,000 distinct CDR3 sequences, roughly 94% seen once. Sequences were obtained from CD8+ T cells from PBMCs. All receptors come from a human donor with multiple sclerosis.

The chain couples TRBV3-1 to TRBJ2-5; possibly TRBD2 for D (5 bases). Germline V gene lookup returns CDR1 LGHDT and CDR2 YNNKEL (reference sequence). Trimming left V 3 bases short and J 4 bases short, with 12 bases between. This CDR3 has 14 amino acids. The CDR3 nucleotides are TGTGCCAGCAGCCAGGAAACTAGAGGAGAGACCCAGTACTTC. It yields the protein CASSQETRGETQYF.

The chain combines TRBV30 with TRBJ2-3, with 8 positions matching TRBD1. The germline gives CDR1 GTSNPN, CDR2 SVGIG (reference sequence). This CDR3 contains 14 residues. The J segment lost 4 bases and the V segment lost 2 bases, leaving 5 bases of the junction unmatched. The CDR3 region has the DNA TGTGCCTGGAGTTGGTCAGGGGGCGCAGATACGCAGTATTTT. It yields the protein CAWSWSGGADTQYF.

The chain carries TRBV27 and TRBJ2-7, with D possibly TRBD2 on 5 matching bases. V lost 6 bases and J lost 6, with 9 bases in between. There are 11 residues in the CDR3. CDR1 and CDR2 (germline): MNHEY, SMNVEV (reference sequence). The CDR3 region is CASRAGIEQYF. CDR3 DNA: TGTGCCAGCAGGGCGGGCATCGAGCAGTACTTC.

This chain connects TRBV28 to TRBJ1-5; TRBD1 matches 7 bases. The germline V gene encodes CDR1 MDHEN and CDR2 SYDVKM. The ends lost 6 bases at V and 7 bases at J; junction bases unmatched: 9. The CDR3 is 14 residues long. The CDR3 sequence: CASSQQGRLQPQHF. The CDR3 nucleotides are TGTGCCAGCAGCCAACAGGGGCGGCTCCAGCCCCAGCATTTT. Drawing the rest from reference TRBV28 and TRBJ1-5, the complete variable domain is DVKVTQSSRYLVKRTGEKVFLECVQDMDHENMFWYRQDPGLGLRLIYFSYDVKMKEKGDIPEGYSVSREKKERFSLILESASTNQTSMYLCASSQQGRLQPQHFGDGTRLSIL.

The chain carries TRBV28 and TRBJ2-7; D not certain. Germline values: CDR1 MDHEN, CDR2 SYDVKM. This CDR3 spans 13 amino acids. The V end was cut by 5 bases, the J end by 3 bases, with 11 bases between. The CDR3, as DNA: TGTGCCAGCAGTGGATTGGACGGCTACGAGCAGTACTTC. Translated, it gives CASSGLDGYEQYF. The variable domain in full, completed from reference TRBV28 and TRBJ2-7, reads DVKVTQSSRYLVKRTGEKVFLECVQDMDHENMFWYRQDPGLGLRLIYFSYDVKMKEKGDIPEGYSVSREKKERFSLILESASTNQTSMYLCASSGLDGYEQYFGPGTRLTVT.

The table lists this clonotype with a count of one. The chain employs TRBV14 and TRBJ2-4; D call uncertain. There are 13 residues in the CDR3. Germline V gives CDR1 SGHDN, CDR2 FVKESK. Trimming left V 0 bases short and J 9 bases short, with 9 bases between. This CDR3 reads CASSQDRSFIQYF. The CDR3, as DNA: TGTGCCAGCAGCCAAGATCGTAGCTTCATTCAGTACTTC.

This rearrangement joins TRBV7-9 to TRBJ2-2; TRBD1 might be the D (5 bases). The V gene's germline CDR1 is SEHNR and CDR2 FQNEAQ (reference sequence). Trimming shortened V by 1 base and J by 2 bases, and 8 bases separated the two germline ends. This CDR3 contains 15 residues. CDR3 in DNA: TGTGCCAGCAGCTTAGATGGACAAAACACCGGGGAGCTGTTTTTT. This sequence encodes CASSLDGQNTGELFF.

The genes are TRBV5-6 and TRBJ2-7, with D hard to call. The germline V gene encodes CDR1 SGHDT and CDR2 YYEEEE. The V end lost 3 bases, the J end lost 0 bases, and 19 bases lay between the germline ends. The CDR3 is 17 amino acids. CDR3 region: CASSSPTIKIPSYEQYF. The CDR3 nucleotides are TGTGCCAGCAGCTCCCCTACAATCAAGATTCCCTCCTACGAGCAGTACTTC.